Below, 29 T cell receptor beta chains from the same sample are listed, as sequenced in a study of early T cells in non-severe SARS-CoV-2 infection. TCRdb re-analysed the 5' RACE reads in MiXCR, keeping a single row per CDR3 protein. The sample lists about 64,000 distinct CDR3 sequences, roughly 18% occurring once. The sequencing used whole blood, collected at baseline. These receptors were taken from an adult who was a healthcare worker with PCR-confirmed SARS-CoV-2 infection or an uninfected control (not recorded which).

This clonotype has only a few counts. This chain joins TRBV18 and TRBJ1-2; no firm D call. Trimming pared 4 bases from V and 6 bases from J, leaving 6 bases between. The CDR3 runs 11 residues. The germline V gene has CDR1 KGHSH and CDR2 LQKENI. The chain's CDR3 is CASSLLNGYTF. Here the CDR3 DNA reads TGTGCCAGCTCACTGTTGAATGGCTACACCTTC.

The chain couples TRBV10-3 to TRBJ2-7, with 8 nucleotides matching TRBD1. V dropped 1 base and J dropped 7; count of bases not matched to a gene: 9. This CDR3 has 15 residues. From germline, CDR1 is ENHRY and CDR2 SYGVKD. The CDR3 coding sequence is TGTGCCATCAGTGAGTGGTCCGGCAGGGGGCGGGAGCAGTACTTC. Translated: CAISEWSGRGREQYF.

As concerns this clonotype: An end of the junction does not agree with germline; a read error may underlie this. The chain uses TRBV18 and TRBJ1-6; TRBD1 matches at 7 bases. This CDR3 comprises 14 residues. CDR1 and CDR2 from the germline V gene are KGHSH and LQKENI. The CDR3 DNA sequence: TGTGCCAGCTCAGAGGGGGCAGGTAATTCACCCCTCCATTTT. It encodes CASSEGAGNSPLHF.

This clonotype was seen a single time. This chain links TRBV19 with TRBJ2-5; 8 bases line up with TRBD2. Germline assignment: CDR1 LNHDA and CDR2 SQIVND (reference sequence). This CDR3 spans 14 amino acids. With 4 bases clipped from V and 5 bases from J, the junction kept 6 bases outside the gene matches. CDR3 DNA sequence: TGTGCCAGTAGTAACGGACTAGCTTGGGAGACCCAGTACTTC. Translating gives CASSNGLAWETQYF.

The CDR3 protein is CASSQGGQSYNEQFF. The CDR3 DNA is TGCGCCAGCAGCCAAGGCGGGCAGTCCTACAATGAGCAGTTCTTC. The V call is TRBV4-1, the J call TRBJ2-1; TRBD2 might be the D (5 bases). V was shortened by 1 base and J by 1 base, with 8 bases between the two germline ends. Germline CDR1 reads MGHRA; CDR2 reads YSYEKL. The CDR3 has 15 amino acids.

This clonotype occurred many times. This rearrangement joins TRBV5-1 to TRBJ1-5; D remains ambiguous. The V end was cut by 3 bases, the J end by 3 bases, with 7 bases between. The CDR3 has 13 residues. Looked up from germline, CDR1 is SGHRS and CDR2 is YFSETQ. The CDR3 coding sequence is TGCGCCAGCAGCTCCGGGTACAATCAGCCCCAGCATTTT. Protein product: CASSSGYNQPQHF.

The chain couples TRBV15 to TRBJ2-7; TRBD1 might be the D (5 bases). The CDR3 has 12 amino acids. Trimming shortened V by 1 base and J by 13 bases, and 14 bases separated the two germline ends. CDR1 LNHNV and CDR2 YYDKDF come from the germline V gene (reference sequence). The CDR3 bases are TGTGCCACCAGCAGAGGCACAGGCTCCCCCTACTTC. The encoded protein is CATSRGTGSPYF.

The chain employs TRBV11-3 and TRBJ2-1, with D possibly TRBD1 on 7 matching bases. CDR3 length equals 19 residues. With 1 base removed from V and 0 bases from J, the gap between germline ends came to 19 bases. In germline, CDR1 is SGHNT, CDR2 YENEEA. The CDR3 nucleotides read TGTGCCAGCAGCTTAGCCGTTCCCGCGGGACAGAACTCCTACAATGAGCAGTTCTTC. It specifies CASSLAVPAGQNSYNEQFF.

This CDR3 reads CASSRGASVKNTGELFF. Here the CDR3 DNA reads TGCGCCAGCAGTAGAGGGGCTAGCGTAAAGAACACCGGGGAGCTGTTTTTT. The V call is TRBV5-1, the J call TRBJ2-2; possible D gene TRBD2, 6 bases. Looked up from germline, CDR1 is SGHRS and CDR2 is YFSETQ. This CDR3 is built from 17 residues. The V gene lost 5 bases and the J gene lost 1 base, with 18 bases spanning the gap.

The J gene is TRBJ1-1, the V gene TRBV13; no clear D. V was shortened by 2 bases and J by 3 bases, with 7 bases between the two germline ends. This CDR3 is 13 amino acids long. CDR1 is PRHDT, CDR2 FYEKMQ, per germline (reference sequence). Here the CDR3 DNA reads TGTGCCAGCAGCTTAAAGGGCTACACTGAAGCTTTCTTT. This gives the protein CASSLKGYTEAFF.

This clonotype came up a few times. V and J are TRBV3-1 and TRBJ1-4; D unclear. The CDR3 covers 14 residues. Germline V gene lookup returns CDR1 LGHDT and CDR2 YNNKEL (reference sequence). V was cut by 6 bases and J by 5 bases, with 13 bases left in between. The CDR3 region is CASSQKAGNEKLFF. In DNA, the CDR3 is TGTGCCAGCAGTCAAAAGGCCGGAAATGAAAAACTGTTTTTT.

The rearrangement joins TRBV27 to TRBJ2-1, with 8 bases aligning to TRBD1. Germline CDR1 MNHEY, CDR2 SMNVEV (reference sequence). CDR3 length equals 14 residues. Germline trimming cut 6 bases from V and 5 bases from J; bases unmatched to any gene: 6. This chain's CDR3 is CASSRRTGHNEQFF. CDR3 bases: TGTGCCAGCAGCCGCAGGACAGGGCACAATGAGCAGTTCTTC.

This clonotype was detected only a few times. This chain links TRBV4-2 with TRBJ2-2, with no clear D. Trimming stripped 3 bases from V and 1 base from J, with 3 bases between. The CDR3 contains 13 residues. CDR1 and CDR2 (germline): LGHNA, YNFKEQ. DNA for the CDR3: TGTGCCAGCAGCCAGCTGAACACCGGGGAGCTGTTTTTT. Its translation is CASSQLNTGELFF.

V is TRBV2 and J is TRBJ1-5; no clear D. In germline, CDR1 is SNHLY, CDR2 FYNNEI. CDR3 length: 14 amino acids. Trimming took off 5 bases at V and 7 bases at J, with 15 bases between the two ends. In DNA form, the CDR3 reads TGTGCCAGCAGTTTAAAAGAGGTCGGGCAGCCCCAGCATTTT. Translated, it gives CASSLKEVGQPQHF.

The chain couples TRBV2 to TRBJ2-7; maybe TRBD1 (6 bases). V lost 7 bases, J lost 6 bases, and 22 bases lay in between. The CDR3 extends over 15 amino acids. Germline CDR1 and CDR2: SNHLY and FYNNEI. The CDR3 bases are TGTGCCAGCAACGATCAGACAGGCCCTCTATCCGAGCAGTACTTC. Protein: CASNDQTGPLSEQYF.

This clonotype has only a few counts. The V and J genes are TRBV6-2 or TRBV6-3 and TRBJ1-5, with D perhaps TRBD1 (6 bases). Trimming cost V 6 bases and J 5 bases, with 20 bases left between them. CDR1 MNHEY and CDR2 SVGEGT come from the germline V gene. CDR3 length: 16 amino acids. Here the CDR3 reads CASSAPLRKGDQPQHF. The CDR3 coding sequence is TGTGCCAGCAGCGCCCCCTTAAGGAAGGGGGATCAGCCCCAGCATTTT.

The chain is built from TRBV20-1 and TRBJ1-1, with D uncertain. The V end was cut by 3 bases, the J end by 0 bases, with 8 bases between. From germline, CDR1 is DFQATT and CDR2 SNEGSKA (reference sequence). This CDR3 is 13 amino acids long. The CDR3 loop is CSASSPVNTEAFF. For the CDR3, the DNA is TGCAGTGCTAGTTCTCCAGTGAACACTGAAGCTTTCTTT.

This chain connects TRBV18 to TRBJ1-1; D may be TRBD1 (5 bases). Between the trimmed V and J ends, which lost 3 bases and 3 bases, there was a span of 11 bases. Germline lookup yields CDR1 KGHSH and CDR2 LQKENI. CDR3 length: 14 residues. DNA for the CDR3: TGTGCCAGCTCACCGATGCAGGGTGACACTGAAGCTTTCTTT. As protein: CASSPMQGDTEAFF. Looking up the rest from reference TRBV18 and TRBJ1-1 gives the full variable domain: NAGVMQNPRHLVRRRGQEARLRCSPMKGHSHVYWYRQLPEEGLKFMVYLQKENIIDESGMPKERFSAEFPKEGPSILRIQQVVRGDSAAYFCASSPMQGDTEAFFGQGTRLTVV.

This clonotype was counted only a few times. This chain links TRBV28 with TRBJ1-2; D may be TRBD1 (6 bases). Trimming pared 3 bases from V and 1 base from J, leaving 9 bases between. The CDR3 totals 14 residues. Germline V gene sequence: CDR1 MDHEN, CDR2 SYDVKM. Written as DNA, the CDR3 is TGTGCCAGCAGTTTGGGGACAAGTAACTATGGCTACACCTTC. Translated: CASSLGTSNYGYTF.

The rearrangement links TRBV7-9 to TRBJ2-1, with 11 nucleotides matching TRBD2. Germline CDR1 and CDR2: SEHNR and FQNEAQ (reference sequence). The length of the CDR3 is 16 residues. Trimming removed 1 base from V and 11 bases from J; junction bases left unmatched: 10. The CDR3 region is CASSLDLTTSGIKQFF. The CDR3 DNA sequence: TGTGCCAGCAGCTTAGATCTCACGACTAGCGGGATCAAGCAGTTCTTC.

This clonotype was picked up one time. The chain is built from TRBV20-1 and TRBJ2-7; 9 bases align to TRBD2. The germline V gene has CDR1 DFQATT and CDR2 SNEGSKA (reference sequence). The V segment lost 0 bases and the J segment 6 bases; nucleotides outside the gene matches: 12. The CDR3 is 16 residues long. The CDR3 sequence is CSARDLRASGNSEQYF. For the CDR3, the DNA is TGCAGTGCTAGAGATCTAAGGGCTAGCGGGAACTCCGAGCAGTACTTC.

This clonotype was observed many times. The V and J genes are TRBV20-1 and TRBJ2-7, with 8 bases lining up with TRBD2. The CDR3 is 14 amino acids. The trim removed 0 bases at V and 6 bases at J, leaving 7 bases unmatched. The V gene's germline CDR1 is DFQATT and CDR2 SNEGSKA (reference sequence). CDR3 amino acids: CSARDRGTRGEQYF. CDR3 DNA: TGCAGTGCTAGAGATCGTGGGACTAGGGGCGAGCAGTACTTC.

This sequence joins TRBV7-9 and TRBJ2-5; D may be TRBD2 (7 bases). The V end lost 0 bases, the J end lost 1 base, and 12 bases lay between the germline ends. CDR1 SEHNR and CDR2 FQNEAQ come from the germline V gene (reference sequence). The CDR3 spans 16 residues. This chain's CDR3 is CASSLAGGRFQETQYF. The CDR3 DNA reads TGTGCCAGCAGCTTAGCGGGGGGGCGTTTCCAAGAGACCCAGTACTTC.

Only a few counts were recorded for this clonotype. This chain joins TRBV12-3 or TRBV12-4 and TRBJ1-1, with 8 bases fitting TRBD1. V shed 8 bases and J 3 bases; nucleotides not matched to a gene: 5. The CDR3 is made up of 13 amino acids. This chain's CDR3 is CASGGTGYTEAFF. The CDR3, as DNA: TGTGCCAGCGGGGGGACAGGATACACTGAAGCTTTCTTT.

This clonotype was picked up many times. The chain recombines TRBV12-3 or TRBV12-4 with TRBJ1-4; D is unclear. The CDR3 has 17 amino acids. The V end lost 4 bases, the J end lost 0 bases, and 15 bases lay between the germline ends. Here the CDR3 DNA reads TGTGCCAGCAGTTCCAAGGTGGGGAGAGCAACTAATGAAAAACTGTTTTTT. It encodes CASSSKVGRATNEKLFF.

The chain uses TRBV29-1 and TRBJ1-3; tentative D call: TRBD1 (5 bases). CDR1 is SQVTM and CDR2 is ANQGSEA in the germline V gene. Trimming removed 6 bases at V and 1 base at J, with 10 bases between. CDR3 length: 13 residues. The CDR3 DNA is TGCAGCGTCTCGGGGCCATCTGGAAACACCATATATTTT. Its translation is CSVSGPSGNTIYF.

The chain recombines TRBV14 with TRBJ2-1; TRBD1 matches 8 bases. Germline V gene lookup returns CDR1 SGHDN and CDR2 FVKESK. V shed 4 bases and J 3 bases; nucleotides not matched to a gene: 8. The CDR3 contains 16 residues. CDR3: CASSPLTGDFYNEQFF. Written as DNA, the CDR3 is TGTGCCAGCAGCCCATTGACAGGGGACTTCTACAATGAGCAGTTCTTC.

This clonotype has just a few counts. The chain links TRBV4-1 to TRBJ2-7, with no clear D. The CDR3 consists of 15 residues. V was shortened by 0 bases and J by 0 bases, with 9 bases between the two germline ends. Germline lookup yields CDR1 MGHRA and CDR2 YSYEKL. Here the CDR3 reads CASSQDWASSYEQYF. The DNA for the CDR3 is TGCGCCAGCAGCCAAGATTGGGCTAGCTCCTACGAGCAGTACTTC.

This clonotype was found a few times. V is TRBV19 and J is TRBJ2-6; TRBD1 aligns across 10 bases. This CDR3 region has 18 residues. CDR1 is LNHDA, CDR2 SQIVND, per germline (reference sequence). Trimming at V came to 8 bases and at J to 0 bases, leaving 10 bases not matched to a gene. CDR3 nucleotides: TGTGCCAGTGCACCGGGACAGGGGCAATTCTCTGGGGCCAACGTCCTGACTTTC. Translating it yields CASAPGQGQFSGANVLTF.